This T cell receptor beta chain was recorded in a study of persistence of HIV-infected CD4 T cells. The libraries were made with immunoSEQ version 4 in survey mode. Sequencing used immunoSEQ multiplex PCR; TCRdb keeps in-frame clones, though not all of them. The sample gives more than 30,000 clones, 82% of which show up once; under 8% is in the top ten. V lost 3 bases and J 5 bases, leaving 11 bases between the germline ends. Germline V gene sequence: CDR1 LNHDA, CDR2 SQIVND (reference sequence). This CDR3 is 14 amino acids long. About this clone itself: Antigen specificity is unknown.

The stimulus was lysate of CMV-infected fibroblasts, roughly 9.2 ug/mL. CD40L/CD69 double-negative CD45RO-high memory CD4+ T cells were collected. Donors were HIV-1-infected adults who began suppressive ART during chronic infection. Plasma HIV-1 RNA stayed below 50 copies/mL for at least 4 years. The starting material was CD4+ T cells sorted from PBMCs after approximately 20-hour stimulation, obtained from a patient who received antiretroviral therapy. This sequence originates from an adult woman with HIV who was CMV-seropositive. The chain joins TRBV19 to TRBJ1-5, with D tentatively TRBD1 (5 bases). The DNA of the CDR3 is TGTGCCAGTAGTATTGGGGGACCACATCAGCCCCAGCATTTT. It is translated as CASSIGGPHQPQHF.